The 30 T cell receptor beta chains given below trace back to one sample, sequenced in a study of shared clonotypes between healthy human individuals. Generated by immunoSEQ multiplex PCR, the TCRdb table keeps only in-frame clones and is missing some. The data hold roughly 1,500,000 clones, with 95% to 99% observed a single time. The sequenced sample was naive CD4+ T cells sorted from blood. The sample's subset: CD45RA+ positively selected. These receptors originate from a man aged 25 to 45 in good health.

Turning to this clone: Different DNA sequences within this sample yield the same CDR3. This chain joins TRBV6-1 and TRBJ2-7; no clear D. The V end was cut by 0 bases, the J end by 4 bases, with 4 bases between. The CDR3 contains 12 residues. Germline V gives CDR1 MNHNS, CDR2 SASEGT. CDR3 nucleotide sequence: TGTGCCAGCAGTGAAGCTAGGTACGAGCAGTACTTC. It translates to CASSEARYEQYF.

This clone occurred once. The chain carries TRBV9 and TRBJ2-7; 7 nucleotides align to TRBD1. With V trimmed by 0 bases and J by 3 bases, 9 bases remained unmatched. The CDR3 totals 16 residues. Germline CDR1 SGDLS, CDR2 YYNGEE. The CDR3 sequence: CASSVAAGGNFYEQYF. Here the CDR3 DNA reads TGTGCCAGCAGCGTAGCGGCAGGGGGTAATTTCTACGAGCAGTACTTC.

This clone was counted once. This rearrangement joins TRBV19 to TRBJ2-7; 7 bases match TRBD2. V shed 2 bases and J 5 bases; nucleotides not matched to a gene: 6. Germline V gene data show CDR1 as LNHDA and CDR2 as SQIVND (reference sequence). CDR3 size: 14 residues. CDR3 loop: CASSISGIGDEQYF. The CDR3 coding sequence is TGTGCCAGTAGTATAAGCGGGATCGGGGACGAGCAGTACTTC.

V usage is TRBV9 and J usage is TRBJ2-2; D is unclear. Trimming cost V 4 bases and J 3 bases, with 13 bases left between them. Germline V lookup: CDR1 SGDLS, CDR2 YYNGEE. The CDR3 is 15 residues long. CDR3 amino acids: CASSPRAQDTGELFF. The CDR3 DNA reads as TGTGCCAGCAGCCCCCGGGCTCAGGACACCGGGGAGCTGTTTTTT. The full variable domain, rest sourced from reference TRBV9 and TRBJ2-2, is DSGVTQTPKHLITATGQRVTLRCSPRSGDLSVYWYQQSLDQGLQFLIQYYNGEERAKGNILERFSAQQFPDLHSELNLSSLELGDSALYFCASSPRAQDTGELFFGEGSRLTVL.

The rearrangement joins TRBV5-1 to TRBJ2-3; 10 bases are a match to TRBD2. CDR3 length: 18 residues. The junction had 12 bases not matched to a gene; V was cut back by 4 bases and J by 1 base. Looked up from germline, CDR1 is SGHRS and CDR2 is YFSETQ. CDR3: CASSTKKAGGPGTDTQYF. The DNA of the CDR3 is TGCGCCAGCAGCACCAAAAAAGCGGGAGGGCCGGGCACAGATACGCAGTATTTT.

The rearrangement joins TRBV30 to TRBJ1-5; no definite D call. Per the germline V gene, CDR1 is GTSNPN and CDR2 is SVGIG (reference sequence). The CDR3 runs to 13 residues. Deletions cut 0 bases from V and 7 bases from J, with 10 bases between. The CDR3 region has the DNA TGTGCCTGGAGTGTGAGCGGGGTCCAGCCCCAGCATTTT. It is translated as CAWSVSGVQPQHF.

The chain recombines TRBV7-3 with TRBJ2-3; 7 bases match TRBD2. From germline, CDR1 is SGHTA and CDR2 FQGTGA. The CDR3 has 16 amino acids. After removal of 2 bases from V and 2 bases from J, the junction contained 7 bases not matched to a gene. The CDR3 region is CASSLSVGTNTDTQYF. CDR3 bases: TGTGCCAGCAGCTTATCGGTCGGGACTAACACAGATACGCAGTATTTT.

This CDR3 reads CASSPQGTRGDTQYF. The DNA for the CDR3 is TGCGCCAGCAGCCCCCAGGGGACTCGGGGAGATACGCAGTATTTT. The chain combines TRBV5-1 with TRBJ2-3; D might be TRBD1 or TRBD2, each matching 6 bases. Trimming shortened V by 4 bases and J by 5 bases, and 17 bases separated the two germline ends. CDR1 and CDR2 from the germline V gene are SGHRS and YFSETQ. This CDR3 has 15 amino acids.

V is TRBV13 and J is TRBJ2-5; 13 bases line up with TRBD2. V gave up 5 bases and J gave up 1 base; unmatched junction bases: 4. The germline V gene encodes CDR1 PRHDT and CDR2 FYEKMQ (reference sequence). This CDR3 is 16 amino acids long. In DNA form, the CDR3 reads TGTGCCAGCAGCCAACTAGCGGGAGGGCCCCAAGAGACCCAGTACTTC. It is translated as CASSQLAGGPQETQYF.

The chain links TRBV4-2 to TRBJ2-1; a possible D gene is TRBD2 (5 bases). Germline V gives CDR1 LGHNA, CDR2 YNFKEQ. Trimming shortened V by 1 base and J by 6 bases, and 13 bases separated the two germline ends. This CDR3 is built from 15 residues. The CDR3 sequence: CASSQVLRESNEQFF. The CDR3 coding sequence is TGTGCCAGCAGCCAAGTTCTGAGGGAGAGCAATGAGCAGTTCTTC.

This sequence joins TRBV5-8 and TRBJ2-7; 9 bases are shared with TRBD2. The germline V gene has CDR1 SGHTS and CDR2 YDEGEE. J was trimmed by 0 bases and V by 6 bases; bases with no gene match: 13. The CDR3 runs to 17 residues. In DNA, the CDR3 is TGTGCCAGCATTAGAGGACTAGCGCTTTTAAGCTCCTACGAGCAGTACTTC. It specifies CASIRGLALLSSYEQYF.

The chain recombines TRBV9 with TRBJ2-1, with 9 positions matching TRBD2. Germline V gene data show CDR1 as SGDLS and CDR2 as YYNGEE. This CDR3 contains 15 residues. V was clipped by 3 bases and J by 4 bases; unmatched bases: 5. DNA for the CDR3: TGTGCCAGCAGCGCGGGACTAGCAGATTACAATGAGCAGTTCTTC. This encodes CASSAGLADYNEQFF.

The V call is TRBV7-6, the J call TRBJ2-7; the match to TRBD2 covers 8 bases. Germline trimming cut 5 bases from V and 7 bases from J; bases unmatched to any gene: 4. The CDR3 extends over 12 amino acids. Germline-derived CDR1 and CDR2 are SGHVS and FNYEAQ. CDR3 loop: CASSASGREQYF. CDR3 coding DNA: TGTGCCAGCAGCGCTAGCGGGCGGGAGCAGTACTTC. Combining the CDR3 with reference TRBV7-6 and TRBJ2-7 gives the whole variable domain GAGVSQSPRYKVTKRGQDVALRCDPISGHVSLYWYRQALGQGPEFLTYFNYEAQQDKSGLPNDRFSAERPEGSISTLTIQRTEQRDSAMYRCASSASGREQYFGPGTRLTVT.

The chain combines TRBV7-9 with TRBJ2-1; D may match TRBD1 or TRBD2 (5 bases each). Between the trimmed V and J ends, which lost 7 bases and 0 bases, there was a span of 7 bases. The length of the CDR3 is 13 residues. Germline loops: CDR1 SEHNR, CDR2 FQNEAQ (reference sequence). CDR3 coding DNA: TGTGCCAGCATCGGGACCTCCTACAATGAGCAGTTCTTC. It yields the protein CASIGTSYNEQFF.

This chain joins TRBV7-8 and TRBJ1-2; 7 nucleotides match TRBD1. This CDR3 contains 16 residues. Germline V gives CDR1 SGHVS, CDR2 FQNEAQ. V was pared by 2 bases and J by 2 bases, with 8 bases of the junction left unmatched. The CDR3 DNA follows: TGTGCCAGCAGCTTAAGGGGGCGCCTAAGCAACTATGGCTACACCTTC. Translation gives CASSLRGRLSNYGYTF.

The chain carries TRBV19 and TRBJ2-1; TRBD2 aligns across 10 bases. This CDR3 is 15 amino acids long. Germline V lookup: CDR1 LNHDA, CDR2 SQIVND (reference sequence). The J segment lost 1 base and the V segment lost 5 bases, leaving 2 bases of the junction unmatched. This CDR3 is CASSYSGRSYNEQFF. The CDR3 bases are TGTGCCAGTAGTTATAGCGGGAGGTCCTACAATGAGCAGTTCTTC.

This clone showed up just once. This chain uses TRBV27 with TRBJ2-7; 8 positions match TRBD1. Looked up from germline, CDR1 is MNHEY and CDR2 is SMNVEV (reference sequence). The CDR3 has 15 residues. V lost 3 bases, J lost 6 bases, and 10 bases stayed unmatched. Here the CDR3 reads CASSFTTGAPSEQYF. CDR3 in DNA: TGTGCCAGCAGTTTCACGACAGGGGCCCCCTCCGAGCAGTACTTC.

V and J are TRBV5-1 and TRBJ2-1; no clear D. Germline V CDR1 and CDR2: SGHRS, YFSETQ. The germline V and J ends were trimmed by 1 base and 8 bases, with 10 bases remaining between them. CDR3 length: 13 amino acids. The CDR3 here is CASSLKVGDEQFF. The CDR3 DNA sequence: TGCGCCAGCAGCTTGAAGGTCGGCGATGAGCAGTTCTTC.

The chain combines TRBV25-1 with TRBJ1-1; 9 bases fit TRBD1. The CDR3 totals 17 residues. Germline V gene data show CDR1 as MGHDK and CDR2 as SYGVNS. The junction had 24 bases not matched to a gene; V was cut back by 8 bases and J by 11 bases. The CDR3 nucleotides are TGTGCCAGCTCCTCCCGTGGGTTGGGACAGGGTAGGTATATGGCTTTCTTT. Its protein is CASSSRGLGQGRYMAFF.

The rearrangement links TRBV30 to TRBJ1-3; no definite D call. Trimming shortened V by 2 bases and J by 1 base, and 9 bases separated the two germline ends. This CDR3 is 14 amino acids long. Germline CDR1 reads GTSNPN; CDR2 reads SVGIG (reference sequence). CDR3 region: CAWSRSASGNTIYF. The CDR3 nucleotides read TGTGCCTGGAGTCGGTCAGCTTCTGGAAACACCATATATTTT.

The gene calls are TRBV4-2 and TRBJ2-3; TRBD2 agrees at 7 bases. J lost 0 bases, V lost 3 bases, and 6 bases had no gene match. This CDR3 is 16 amino acids long. CDR1 and CDR2 (germline): LGHNA, YNFKEQ. CDR3 DNA: TGTGCCAGCAGCCAGGAAGCGGGGCTTAGCACAGATACGCAGTATTTT. Translated: CASSQEAGLSTDTQYF.

V gene TRBV7-9 combines with J gene TRBJ1-1; maybe TRBD1 (5 bases). The CDR3 covers 11 residues. V was pared by 5 bases and J by 8 bases, with 9 bases between. CDR1 and CDR2 (germline): SEHNR, FQNEAQ (reference sequence). The CDR3 loop is CASSLYREAFF. The CDR3 region has the DNA TGTGCCAGCAGCCTGTACAGGGAAGCTTTCTTT.

The chain joins TRBV11-2 to TRBJ2-3; D gene ambiguous. Deletions cut 5 bases from V and 14 bases from J, with 17 bases between. The CDR3 runs 12 residues. The germline gives CDR1 SGHAT, CDR2 FQNNGV. The CDR3 reads CASSPVPNKLYF. The CDR3 region has the DNA TGTGCCAGCAGCCCCGTACCGAACAAATTGTATTTT.

J is TRBJ1-5 and V is TRBV28, with TRBD1 matching over 7 bases. From germline, CDR1 is MDHEN and CDR2 SYDVKM. This CDR3 is 16 amino acids long. The trim removed 4 bases at V and 5 bases at J, leaving 11 bases unmatched. CDR3 region: CASSSPGGLRDQPQHF. Written as DNA, the CDR3 is TGTGCCAGCAGTTCCCCAGGGGGGTTGAGGGATCAGCCCCAGCATTTT.

This rearrangement joins TRBV15 to TRBJ2-3; D call uncertain. Germline V gene lookup returns CDR1 LNHNV and CDR2 YYDKDF (reference sequence). The CDR3 spans 10 residues. The V end was cut by 11 bases, the J end by 7 bases, with 10 bases between. The CDR3 protein is CASNLHTQYF. CDR3 in DNA: TGTGCCTCCAACCTACATACGCAGTATTTT.

The chain couples TRBV5-1 to TRBJ2-3; no definite D call. This CDR3 region has 16 residues. Trimming removed 0 bases at V and 0 bases at J, with 11 bases between. From germline, CDR1 is SGHRS and CDR2 YFSETQ. CDR3 nucleotide sequence: TGCGCCAGCAGCTTGGGCCCAGAGCCTAGCACAGATACGCAGTATTTT. This gives the protein CASSLGPEPSTDTQYF.

The chain carries TRBV5-1 and TRBJ1-4, with TRBD1 matching over 7 bases. With V trimmed by 3 bases and J by 7 bases, 6 bases remained unmatched. This CDR3 is 14 amino acids long. Germline CDR1 and CDR2: SGHRS and YFSETQ. The CDR3, as DNA: TGCGCCAGCAGCTCCTCCGGGACAGCTGAAAAACTGTTTTTT. Translation gives CASSSSGTAEKLFF.

The V call is TRBV7-9, the J call TRBJ2-3; D not certain. This CDR3 contains 13 residues. From germline, CDR1 is SEHNR and CDR2 FQNEAQ (reference sequence). Trimming cost V 3 bases and J 5 bases, with 9 bases left between them. The CDR3 loop is CASSLVQQDTQYF. DNA of the CDR3: TGTGCCAGCAGCTTGGTCCAGCAAGATACGCAGTATTTT.

The chain is built from TRBV5-1 and TRBJ1-1; 8 nucleotides match TRBD1. The CDR3 loop spans 14 amino acids. Germline CDR1 is SGHRS and CDR2 is YFSETQ. Unmatched junction bases numbered 6, after V lost 4 bases and J lost 4 bases. The CDR3 loop is CASSEEQGVTEAFF. The CDR3 coding sequence is TGCGCCAGCAGCGAGGAACAGGGGGTCACTGAAGCTTTCTTT.

The chain has TRBV6-8 and TRBJ2-2; TRBD2 matches at 7 bases. The V and J ends lost 4 bases and 3 bases, in that order; junction bases with no gene match: 5. Per germline, CDR1 MNHGY and CDR2 SAAAGT. The CDR3 runs to 15 residues. CDR3: CASSSRGGYTGELFF. In DNA, the CDR3 is TGTGCCAGCAGTTCCCGGGGAGGGTACACCGGGGAGCTGTTTTTT.